The source of this T cell receptor (beta chain) is a study of cytomegalovirus exposure and HLA in healthy donors. Study results and caveats: Many donors shared some public TCRs, even though most TCR sequences were rare.

Turning to this clone: Antigen unknown.

With 4 bases removed from V and 4 bases from J, the gap between germline ends came to 15 bases. Looked up from germline, CDR1 is SGHRS and CDR2 is YFSETQ. The CDR3 consists of 15 residues. The study ran its PCR with 60 Vbeta and 13 Jbeta primers. Here immunoSEQ multiplex PCR was the method, and the copy in TCRdb shows in-frame clones only, minus some. This sample carries fewer than 200,000 clones, 76% of them seen once, and the ten largest clones take less than 0.9%. This TCR was sampled from a female donor in good health and CMV-seronegative. The chain combines TRBV5-1 with TRBJ1-3; maybe TRBD1 (6 bases). Source material: PBMCs. The CDR3 sequence: CASSPFQGIGNTIYF. CDR3 bases: TGCGCCAGCAGCCCTTTCCAGGGGATCGGAAACACCATATATTTT.